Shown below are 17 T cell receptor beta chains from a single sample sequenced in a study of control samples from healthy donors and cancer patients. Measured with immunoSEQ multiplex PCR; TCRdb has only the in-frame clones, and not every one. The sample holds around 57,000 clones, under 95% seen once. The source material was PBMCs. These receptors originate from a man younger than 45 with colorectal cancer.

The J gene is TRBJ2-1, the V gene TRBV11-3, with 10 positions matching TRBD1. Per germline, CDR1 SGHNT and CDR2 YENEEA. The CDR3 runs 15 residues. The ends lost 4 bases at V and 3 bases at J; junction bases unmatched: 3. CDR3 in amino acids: CASSWDRGSYNEQFF. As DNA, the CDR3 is TGTGCCAGCAGCTGGGACAGGGGAAGCTACAATGAGCAGTTCTTC.

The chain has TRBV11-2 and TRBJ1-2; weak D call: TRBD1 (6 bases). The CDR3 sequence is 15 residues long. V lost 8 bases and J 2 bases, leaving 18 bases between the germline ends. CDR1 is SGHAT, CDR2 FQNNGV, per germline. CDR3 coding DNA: TGTGCCAGCTATGGGGGCCGCTCACTCAACTATGGCTACACCTTC. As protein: CASYGGRSLNYGYTF.

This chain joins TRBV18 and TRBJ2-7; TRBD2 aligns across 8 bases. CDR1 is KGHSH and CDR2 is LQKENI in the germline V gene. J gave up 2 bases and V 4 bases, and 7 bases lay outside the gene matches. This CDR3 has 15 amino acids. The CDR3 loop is CASSLDGGDPYEQYV. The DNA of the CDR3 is TGTGCCAGCTCACTGGACGGGGGGGACCCCTACGAGCAGTACGTC.

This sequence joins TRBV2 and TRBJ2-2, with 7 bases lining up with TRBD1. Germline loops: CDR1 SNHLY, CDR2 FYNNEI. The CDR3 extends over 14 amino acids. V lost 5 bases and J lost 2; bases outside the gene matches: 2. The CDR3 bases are TGTGCCAGCAGTTGGGACAGAAACACCGGGGAGCTGTTTTTT. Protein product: CASSWDRNTGELFF. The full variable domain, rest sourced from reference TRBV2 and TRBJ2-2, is EPEVTQTPSHQVTQMGQEVILRCVPISNHLYFYWYRQILGQKVEFLVSFYNNEISEKSEIFDDQFSVERPDGSNFTLKIRSTKLEDSAMYFCASSWDRNTGELFFGEGSRLTVL.

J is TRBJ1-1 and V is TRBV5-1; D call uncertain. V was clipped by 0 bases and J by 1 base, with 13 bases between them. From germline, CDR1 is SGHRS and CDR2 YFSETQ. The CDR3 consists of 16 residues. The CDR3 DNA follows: TGCGCCAGCAGCTTGGGAGGTAGGGTTGGGAACACTGAAGCTTTCTTT. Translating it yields CASSLGGRVGNTEAFF.

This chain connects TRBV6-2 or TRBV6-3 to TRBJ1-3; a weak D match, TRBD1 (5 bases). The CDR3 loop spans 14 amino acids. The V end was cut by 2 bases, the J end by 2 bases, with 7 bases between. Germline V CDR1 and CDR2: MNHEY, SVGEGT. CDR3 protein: CASSYGTPGNTIYF. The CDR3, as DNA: TGTGCCAGCAGTTACGGGACGCCTGGAAACACCATATATTTT.

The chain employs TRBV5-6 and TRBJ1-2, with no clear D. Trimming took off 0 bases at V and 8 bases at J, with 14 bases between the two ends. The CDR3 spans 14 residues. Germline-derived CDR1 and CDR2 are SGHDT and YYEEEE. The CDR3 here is CASSLEAARKGYTF. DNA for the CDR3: TGTGCCAGCAGCTTGGAGGCGGCCAGAAAAGGCTACACCTTC.

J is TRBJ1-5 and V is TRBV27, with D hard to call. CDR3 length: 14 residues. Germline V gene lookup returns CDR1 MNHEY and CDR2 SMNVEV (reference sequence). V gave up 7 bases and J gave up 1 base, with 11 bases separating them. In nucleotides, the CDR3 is TGTGCCAGCAACCCACGGGGAAGCAATCAGCCCCAGCATTTT. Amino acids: CASNPRGSNQPQHF.

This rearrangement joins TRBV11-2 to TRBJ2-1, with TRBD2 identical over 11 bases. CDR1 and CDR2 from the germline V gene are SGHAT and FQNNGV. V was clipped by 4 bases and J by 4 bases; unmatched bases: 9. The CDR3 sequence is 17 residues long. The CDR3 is CASSWWPLAGEYNEQFF. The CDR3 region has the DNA TGTGCCAGCAGCTGGTGGCCACTAGCGGGGGAATACAATGAGCAGTTCTTC.

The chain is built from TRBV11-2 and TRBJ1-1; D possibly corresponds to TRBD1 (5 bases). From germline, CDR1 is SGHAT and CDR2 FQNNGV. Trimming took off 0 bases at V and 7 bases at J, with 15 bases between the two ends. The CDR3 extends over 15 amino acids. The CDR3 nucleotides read TGTGCCAGCAGCTTAGAATCGTCAGGGAGGGGTGAAGCTTTCTTT. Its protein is CASSLESSGRGEAFF.

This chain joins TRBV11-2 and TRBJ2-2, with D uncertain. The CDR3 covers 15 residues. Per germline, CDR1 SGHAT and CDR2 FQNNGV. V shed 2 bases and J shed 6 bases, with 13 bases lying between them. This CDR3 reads CASSLNPGPAGELFF. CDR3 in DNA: TGTGCCAGCAGCTTAAACCCGGGTCCGGCCGGGGAGCTGTTTTTT.

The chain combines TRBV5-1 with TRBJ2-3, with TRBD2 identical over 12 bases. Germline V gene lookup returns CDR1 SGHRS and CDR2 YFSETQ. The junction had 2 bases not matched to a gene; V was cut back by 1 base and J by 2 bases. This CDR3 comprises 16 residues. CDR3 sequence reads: CASSLSSGGATDTQYF. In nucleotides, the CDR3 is TGCGCCAGCAGCTTGTCTAGCGGGGGGGCCACAGATACGCAGTATTTT.

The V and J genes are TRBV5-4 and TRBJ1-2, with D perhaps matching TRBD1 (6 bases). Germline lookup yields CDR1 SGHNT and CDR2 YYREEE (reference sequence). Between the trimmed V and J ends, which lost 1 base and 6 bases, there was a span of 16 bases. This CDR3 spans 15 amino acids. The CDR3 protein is CASSLYRVGKDGYTF. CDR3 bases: TGTGCCAGCAGCTTGTACAGGGTAGGAAAAGATGGCTACACCTTC. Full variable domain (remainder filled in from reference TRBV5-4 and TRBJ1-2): ETGVTQSPTHLIKTRGQQVTLRCSSQSGHNTVSWYQQALGQGPQFIFQYYREEENGRGNFPPRFSGLQFPNYSSELNVNALELDDSALYLCASSLYRVGKDGYTFGSGTRLTVV.

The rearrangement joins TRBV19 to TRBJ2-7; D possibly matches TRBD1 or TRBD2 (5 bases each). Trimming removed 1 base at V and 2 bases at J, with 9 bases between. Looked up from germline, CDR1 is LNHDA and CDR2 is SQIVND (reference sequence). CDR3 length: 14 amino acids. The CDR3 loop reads CASSIVGTAYEQYF. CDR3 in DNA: TGTGCCAGTAGTATAGTAGGGACGGCCTACGAGCAGTACTTC. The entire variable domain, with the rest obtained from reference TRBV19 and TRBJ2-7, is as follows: DGGITQSPKYLFRKEGQNVTLSCEQNLNHDAMYWYRQDPGQGLRLIYYSQIVNDFQKGDIAEGYSVSREKKESFPLTVTSAQKNPTAFYLCASSIVGTAYEQYFGPGTRLTVT.

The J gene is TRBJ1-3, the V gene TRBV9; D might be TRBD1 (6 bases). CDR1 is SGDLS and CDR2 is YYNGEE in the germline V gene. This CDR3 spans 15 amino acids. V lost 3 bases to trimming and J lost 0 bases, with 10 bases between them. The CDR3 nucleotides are TGTGCCAGCAGCGCTCAGGGGCTCTCTGGAAACACCATATATTTT. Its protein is CASSAQGLSGNTIYF. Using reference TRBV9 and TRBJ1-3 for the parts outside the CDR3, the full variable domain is DSGVTQTPKHLITATGQRVTLRCSPRSGDLSVYWYQQSLDQGLQFLIQYYNGEERAKGNILERFSAQQFPDLHSELNLSSLELGDSALYFCASSAQGLSGNTIYFGEGSWLTVV.

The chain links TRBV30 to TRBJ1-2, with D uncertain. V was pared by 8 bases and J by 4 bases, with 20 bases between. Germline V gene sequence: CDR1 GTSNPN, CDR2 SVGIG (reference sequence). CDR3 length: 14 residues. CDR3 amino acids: CAGVVGRVGYGYTF. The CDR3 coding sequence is TGTGCCGGAGTGGTGGGGAGAGTGGGCTATGGCTACACCTTC.

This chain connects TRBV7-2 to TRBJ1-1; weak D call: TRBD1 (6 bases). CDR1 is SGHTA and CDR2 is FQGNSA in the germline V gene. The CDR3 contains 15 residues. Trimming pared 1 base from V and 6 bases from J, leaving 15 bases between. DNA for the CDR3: TGTGCCAGCAGCTTAGAACTGGGGGCGGGGGCTGAAGCTTTCTTT. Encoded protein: CASSLELGAGAEAFF.